The 7 T cell receptor beta chains listed next were all sequenced from one sample in a study of blood T cell repertoires in COVID-19. Assay: immunoSEQ multiplex PCR; the TCRdb copy retains only in-frame clones and omits some. Among about 200,000 clones, around 82% were seen once, and the ten largest hold less than 15%. The material sequenced was peripheral blood. The receptors originated from a woman aged 35 to 49 with acute or convalescent COVID-19.

The DNA for the CDR3 is TGTGCCAGCAACTCGGGAGTCTCCTACGAGCAGTACTTC. Residues: CASNSGVSYEQYF. The chain uses TRBV2 and TRBJ2-7; D perhaps matches TRBD2 (6 bases). Germline loops: CDR1 SNHLY, CDR2 FYNNEI. The V end was cut by 7 bases, the J end by 0 bases, with 10 bases between. This CDR3 comprises 13 residues.

This clone turned up a few times. This chain connects TRBV9 to TRBJ2-1; 7 nucleotides agree with TRBD2. The V and J ends lost 0 bases and 6 bases, in that order; junction bases with no gene match: 15. The CDR3 covers 18 residues. The V gene's germline CDR1 is SGDLS and CDR2 YYNGEE. CDR3 coding DNA: TGTGCCAGCAGCGTAGACCCTAGCGGATTGACGCTCGGCAATGAGCAGTTCTTC. It yields the protein CASSVDPSGLTLGNEQFF.

This clone has a single count. This sequence joins TRBV5-5 and TRBJ2-7; perhaps TRBD2 as D (5 bases). The CDR3 is 12 amino acids. V dropped 3 bases and J dropped 6 bases, with 10 bases sitting between them. The germline CDR1 and CDR2 sequences are SGHKS and YYEKEE (reference sequence). The CDR3 reads CASSWAAGEQYF. The CDR3 DNA is TGTGCCAGCAGCTGGGCGGCGGGCGAGCAGTACTTC.

This clone was seen more than once but under ten times. V and J are TRBV5-6 and TRBJ2-1; TRBD2 matches 11 bases. This CDR3 is 15 amino acids long. The trim removed 2 bases at V and 7 bases at J, leaving 5 bases unmatched. Germline V gene lookup returns CDR1 SGHDT and CDR2 YYEEEE. CDR3 in amino acids: CASSFLAGGQNEQFF. The CDR3 bases are TGTGCCAGCAGCTTCCTAGCGGGAGGACAAAATGAGCAGTTCTTC.

V is TRBV11-2 and J is TRBJ2-7; the D gene is possibly TRBD1 (5 bases). V lost 1 base and J lost 2, with 24 bases in between. This CDR3 has 19 amino acids. From germline, CDR1 is SGHAT and CDR2 FQNNGV. The CDR3 coding sequence is TGTGCCAGCAGCTTAGGGGTTATAAGGGGCAGCATTTACCCCTACGAGCAGTACTTC. Protein product: CASSLGVIRGSIYPYEQYF.

DNA of the CDR3: TGTGCCACATCAGAACCAGGGGGGCGGAACGGGGAGCTGTTTTTT. It is translated as CATSEPGGRNGELFF. This chain uses TRBV19 with TRBJ2-2, with D possibly TRBD1 on 7 matching bases. Germline V gene data show CDR1 as LNHDA and CDR2 as SQIVND (reference sequence). The CDR3 is 15 amino acids. Trimming removed 10 bases at V and 7 bases at J, with 22 bases between.

This clone was counted a few times. The J gene is TRBJ1-1, the V gene TRBV7-8, with a possible D match to TRBD1 (5 bases). CDR1 and CDR2 from the germline V gene are SGHVS and FQNEAQ. CDR3 length equals 12 residues. V was cut by 1 base and J by 6 bases, with 6 bases left in between. The CDR3 sequence: CASSLEGSEAFF. DNA for the CDR3: TGTGCCAGCAGCTTAGAGGGGTCTGAAGCTTTCTTT.